This T cell receptor beta chain derives from a study of blood T cell repertoires in COVID-19. V lost 3 bases and J lost 1; bases outside the gene matches: 11. The germline V gene has CDR1 SNHLY and CDR2 FYNNEI. This CDR3 comprises 18 residues. Authors' methods: Nucleated cell counts were estimated from reference gene primer amplification. Using immunoSEQ multiplex PCR, the repertoire was profiled, and TCRdb retains in-frame clones only, with some absent. From that table come the V and J calls and clone size; the DNA was used to work out D and trimming. The sample records a few hundred thousand clones, approximately 77% being singletons.

The genes are TRBV2 and TRBJ2-3; 9 bases are shared with TRBD2. This clonotype originated in a human donor with acute or convalescent COVID-19. The donor label of this sample is uncertain. The material sequenced was peripheral blood. CDR3 DNA sequence: TGTGCCAGCAGTGATTGGCCCGGGGCTAGCGGGGGCACAGATACGCAGTATTTT. Protein: CASSDWPGASGGTDTQYF.